This T cell receptor beta chain was documented in a study of T cells in Graves' hyperthyroidism and ophthalmopathy. Overall study: At the time of initial diagnosis and before any treatment, peripheral blood was collected. Study results and caveats: Also found in blood were most expanded thyroid clonotypes above 0.001.

CDR3 size: 16 residues. CDR1 is MNHNY and CDR2 is SVGAGI in the germline V gene (reference sequence). The J segment lost 8 bases and the V segment lost 0 bases, leaving 8 bases of the junction unmatched. What was amplified from RNA transcripts were TCR beta CDR3 regions. The HTBI primer set drove a first-round RT-PCR of the TCR CDR3. Via MiXCR, TCRdb re-called the multiplex PCR reads, giving one row per CDR3 protein. In the table there are 700,000 or so distinct CDR3 sequences, roughly 15% of which are singletons. As to this clonotype: Its specificity is not known.

Over 18 months, lack of ophthalmopathy progression marked Graves' hyperthyroidism as stable. Newly diagnosed hyperthyroidism patients aged 18 to 65 years had disease lasting under 2 months. The sequence came from a man younger than 30 with Graves' hyperthyroidism. Specimen: blood. The chain joins TRBV6-6 to TRBJ2-1, with 9 bases aligning to TRBD2. The chain's CDR3 is CASSYSAGGPLDEQFF. DNA for the CDR3: TGTGCCAGCAGTTACTCTGCGGGAGGGCCGCTTGATGAGCAGTTCTTC.